This T cell receptor beta chain was recovered during a study of blood T cell repertoires in COVID-19. Self-reported history from a screening survey and questionnaire set each donor's cohort. The study counted Cohort 3 donors as recovered given two negative PCRs, clearance, or symptom resolution. Study processing details: Reference gene primer amplification gave nucleated cell count estimates. Data came from immunoSEQ multiplex PCR; TCRdb stores just in-frame clones and leaves some out. Clonal size and the V and J genes are those of that table, whereas D and trimming came from the DNA. The sample contains 310,000 or so clones, roughly 87% of which appear only once. This clone was detected only once. Between the trimmed V and J ends, which lost 0 bases and 3 bases, there was a span of 15 bases. Germline CDR1 MNHEY, CDR2 SMNVEV (reference sequence). The CDR3 length is 16 residues.

Sequencing was performed on PBMCs or T cells enriched from blood (not recorded which). The rearrangement uses TRBV27 and TRBJ2-7; possible D gene TRBD1, 5 bases. The receptor was derived from a middle-aged woman who had recovered from COVID-19. CDR3 amino acids: CASSLSIGVDLYEQYF. The CDR3, as DNA: TGTGCCAGCAGTTTATCGATAGGGGTCGACCTCTACGAGCAGTACTTC.